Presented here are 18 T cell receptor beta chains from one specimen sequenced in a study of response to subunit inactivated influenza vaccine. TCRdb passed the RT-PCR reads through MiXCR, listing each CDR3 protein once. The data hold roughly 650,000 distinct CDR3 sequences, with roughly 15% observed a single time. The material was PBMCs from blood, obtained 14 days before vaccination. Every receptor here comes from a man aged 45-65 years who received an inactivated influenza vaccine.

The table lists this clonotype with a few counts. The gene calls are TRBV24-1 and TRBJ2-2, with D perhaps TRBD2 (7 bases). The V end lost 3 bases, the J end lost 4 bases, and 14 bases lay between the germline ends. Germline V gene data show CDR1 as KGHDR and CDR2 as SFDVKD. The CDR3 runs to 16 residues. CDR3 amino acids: CATSDPLGGATGELFF. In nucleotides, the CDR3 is TGTGCCACCAGTGATCCGCTGGGGGGGGCCACCGGGGAGCTGTTTTTT.

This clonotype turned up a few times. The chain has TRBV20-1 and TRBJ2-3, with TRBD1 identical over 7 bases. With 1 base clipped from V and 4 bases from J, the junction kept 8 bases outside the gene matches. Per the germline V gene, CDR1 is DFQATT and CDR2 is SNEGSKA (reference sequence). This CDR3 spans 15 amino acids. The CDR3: CSARGRRDSSDTQYF. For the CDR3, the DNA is TGCAGTGCTAGAGGTCGCCGGGACAGCTCAGATACGCAGTATTTT.

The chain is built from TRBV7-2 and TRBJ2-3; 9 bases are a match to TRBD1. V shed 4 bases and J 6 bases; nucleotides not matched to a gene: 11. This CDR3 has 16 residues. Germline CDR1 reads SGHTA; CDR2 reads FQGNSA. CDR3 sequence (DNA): TGTGCCAGCAGCTCAGCCGGGACAGGGACCTTTGATACGCAGTATTTT. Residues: CASSSAGTGTFDTQYF.

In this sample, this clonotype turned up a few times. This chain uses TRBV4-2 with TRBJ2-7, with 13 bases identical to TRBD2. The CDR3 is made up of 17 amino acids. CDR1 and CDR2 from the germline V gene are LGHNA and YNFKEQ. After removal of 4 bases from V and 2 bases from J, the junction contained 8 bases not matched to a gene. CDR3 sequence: CASSLGLAGETPYEQYF. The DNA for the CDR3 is TGTGCCAGCAGCCTAGGACTAGCGGGGGAGACTCCCTACGAGCAGTACTTC.

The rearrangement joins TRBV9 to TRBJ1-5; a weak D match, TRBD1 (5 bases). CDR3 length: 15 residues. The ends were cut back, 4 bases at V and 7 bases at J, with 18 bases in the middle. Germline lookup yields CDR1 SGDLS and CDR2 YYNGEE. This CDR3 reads CASSHQGVSWQPQHF. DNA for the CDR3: TGTGCCAGCAGCCACCAGGGAGTCTCTTGGCAGCCCCAGCATTTT.

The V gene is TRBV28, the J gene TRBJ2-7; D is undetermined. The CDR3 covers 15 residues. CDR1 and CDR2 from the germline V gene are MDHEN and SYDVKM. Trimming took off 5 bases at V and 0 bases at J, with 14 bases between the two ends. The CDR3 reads CASSQTHDGSYEQYF. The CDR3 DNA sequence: TGTGCCAGCAGTCAGACGCACGATGGCTCCTACGAGCAGTACTTC. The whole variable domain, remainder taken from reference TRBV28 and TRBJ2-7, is DVKVTQSSRYLVKRTGEKVFLECVQDMDHENMFWYRQDPGLGLRLIYFSYDVKMKEKGDIPEGYSVSREKKERFSLILESASTNQTSMYLCASSQTHDGSYEQYFGPGTRLTVT.

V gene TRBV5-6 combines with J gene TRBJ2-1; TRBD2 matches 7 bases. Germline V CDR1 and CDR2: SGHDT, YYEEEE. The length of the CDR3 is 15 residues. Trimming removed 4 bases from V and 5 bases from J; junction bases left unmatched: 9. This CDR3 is CASSGEGLPDNEQFF. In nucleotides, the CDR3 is TGTGCCAGCAGCGGCGAGGGACTACCCGACAATGAGCAGTTCTTC. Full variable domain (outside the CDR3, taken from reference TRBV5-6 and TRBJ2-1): DAGVTQSPTHLIKTRGQQVTLRCSPKSGHDTVSWYQQALGQGPQFIFQYYEEEERQRGNFPDRFSGHQFPNYSSELNVNALLLGDSALYLCASSGEGLPDNEQFFGPGTRLTVL.

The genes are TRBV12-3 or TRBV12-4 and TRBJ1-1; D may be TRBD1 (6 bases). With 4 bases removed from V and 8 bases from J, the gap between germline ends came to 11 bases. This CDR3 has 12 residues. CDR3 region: CASSSPGTEAFF. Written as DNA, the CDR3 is TGTGCCAGCAGTTCCCCCGGGACAGAAGCTTTCTTT.

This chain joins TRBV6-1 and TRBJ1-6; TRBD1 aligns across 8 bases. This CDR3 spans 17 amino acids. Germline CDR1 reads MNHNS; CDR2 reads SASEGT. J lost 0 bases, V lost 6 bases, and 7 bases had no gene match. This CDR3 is CASRNDRGSSYNSPLHF. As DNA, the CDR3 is TGTGCCAGCAGAAACGACAGGGGAAGCTCCTATAATTCACCCCTCCACTTT.

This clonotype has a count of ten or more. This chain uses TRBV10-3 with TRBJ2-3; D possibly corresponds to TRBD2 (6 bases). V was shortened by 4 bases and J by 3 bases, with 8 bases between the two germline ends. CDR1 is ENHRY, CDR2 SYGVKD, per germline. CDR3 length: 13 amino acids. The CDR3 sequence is CAISGRETDTQYF. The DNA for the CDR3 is TGTGCCATCAGTGGGAGGGAAACAGATACGCAGTATTTT.

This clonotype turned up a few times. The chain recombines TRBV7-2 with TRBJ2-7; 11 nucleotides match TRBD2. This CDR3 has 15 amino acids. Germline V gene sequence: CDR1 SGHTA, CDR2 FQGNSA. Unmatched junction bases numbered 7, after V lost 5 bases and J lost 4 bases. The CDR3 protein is CASSTLAGDGYEQYF. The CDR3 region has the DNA TGTGCCAGCAGCACACTAGCGGGAGATGGGTACGAGCAGTACTTC.

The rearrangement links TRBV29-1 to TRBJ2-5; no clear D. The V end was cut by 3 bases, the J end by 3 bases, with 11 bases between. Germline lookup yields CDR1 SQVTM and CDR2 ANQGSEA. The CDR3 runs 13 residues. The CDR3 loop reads CSVDHNLKETQYF. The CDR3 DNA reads TGCAGCGTTGATCATAACCTAAAAGAGACCCAGTACTTC.

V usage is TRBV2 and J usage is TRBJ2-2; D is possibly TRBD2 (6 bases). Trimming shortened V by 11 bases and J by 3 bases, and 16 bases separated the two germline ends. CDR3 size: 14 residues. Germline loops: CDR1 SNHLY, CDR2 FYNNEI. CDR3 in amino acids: CASGGGWDTGELFF. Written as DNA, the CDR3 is TGTGCCTCCGGCGGAGGGTGGGACACCGGGGAGCTGTTTTTT. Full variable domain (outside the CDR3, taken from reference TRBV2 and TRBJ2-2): EPEVTQTPSHQVTQMGQEVILRCVPISNHLYFYWYRQILGQKVEFLVSFYNNEISEKSEIFDDQFSVERPDGSNFTLKIRSTKLEDSAMYFCASGGGWDTGELFFGEGSRLTVL.

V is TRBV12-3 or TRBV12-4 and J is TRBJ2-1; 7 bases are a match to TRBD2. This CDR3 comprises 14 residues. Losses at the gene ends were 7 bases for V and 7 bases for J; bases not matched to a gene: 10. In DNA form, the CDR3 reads TGTGCCAGCACTCAAGCGGGATCGCGGAATGAGCAGTTCTTC. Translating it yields CASTQAGSRNEQFF.

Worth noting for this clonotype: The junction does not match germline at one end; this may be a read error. The CDR3 coding sequence is TGTGCCAGCAGACGACTAGCGGGAGGGGTCTCCTACAAGCAGTACTTC. This gives the protein CASRRLAGGVSYKQYF. The chain has TRBV6-2 or TRBV6-3 and TRBJ2-7; 14 bases are a match to TRBD2. The CDR3 is 16 amino acids. Germline V lookup: CDR1 MNHEY, CDR2 SVGEGT.

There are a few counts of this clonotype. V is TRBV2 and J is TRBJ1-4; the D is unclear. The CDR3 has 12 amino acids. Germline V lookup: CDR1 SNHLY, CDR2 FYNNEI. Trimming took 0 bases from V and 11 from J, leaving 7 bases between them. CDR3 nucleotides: TGTGCCAGCAGTGAAGCGCCATGGAAACTGTTTTTT. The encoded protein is CASSEAPWKLFF.

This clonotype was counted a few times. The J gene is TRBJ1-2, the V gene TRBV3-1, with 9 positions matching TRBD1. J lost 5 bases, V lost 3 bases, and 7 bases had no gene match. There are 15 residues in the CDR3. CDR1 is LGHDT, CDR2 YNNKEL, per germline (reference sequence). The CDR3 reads CASSQGGTGSYGYTF. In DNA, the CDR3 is TGTGCCAGCAGCCAGGGAGGGACAGGGAGTTATGGCTACACCTTC.

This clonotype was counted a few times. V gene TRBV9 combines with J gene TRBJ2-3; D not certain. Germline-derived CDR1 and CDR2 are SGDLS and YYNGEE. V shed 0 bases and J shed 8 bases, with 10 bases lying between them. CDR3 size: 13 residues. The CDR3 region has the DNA TGTGCCAGCAGCGTAGTTGGGGTGGCTACGCAGTATTTT. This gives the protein CASSVVGVATQYF.